The 14 T cell receptor beta chains below all came from one sample that was sequenced in a study of Graves' ophthalmopathy and Graves' hyperthyroidism. RNA transcripts served as template for amplifying TCR beta CDR3 sequences. HTBI-primed RT-PCR formed the first round, and a multiplex PCR formed the second. MiXCR was run by TCRdb on the multiplex PCR reads, yielding one entry per CDR3 protein. In the table there are around 1,200,000 distinct CDR3 sequences, 36% of which are singletons. Sequenced material: peripheral blood or thyroid tissue (not recorded which). These receptors came from an adult man with Graves' hyperthyroidism.

The chain is built from TRBV7-9 and TRBJ2-2; 7 bases fit TRBD1. Losses at the gene ends were 3 bases for V and 5 bases for J; bases not matched to a gene: 12. The germline V gene encodes CDR1 SEHNR and CDR2 FQNEAQ (reference sequence). CDR3 length: 17 residues. CDR3 protein: CASSFTRQGVVTGELFF. The DNA for the CDR3 is TGTGCCAGCAGCTTCACCCGGCAGGGGGTCGTAACCGGGGAGCTGTTTTTT.

The J gene is TRBJ2-2, the V gene TRBV11-2; D ambiguous. V gave up 5 bases and J gave up 0 bases, with 10 bases separating them. The CDR3 contains 15 residues. The germline gives CDR1 SGHAT, CDR2 FQNNGV. Here the CDR3 reads CASSDGPTNTGELFF. CDR3 DNA: TGTGCCAGCAGCGACGGGCCCACGAACACCGGGGAGCTGTTTTTT.

This clonotype was counted ten times or more. The chain carries TRBV11-2 and TRBJ2-5; tentatively, D is TRBD2 (5 bases). Germline values: CDR1 SGHAT, CDR2 FQNNGV. The CDR3 length is 12 residues. Trimming pared 3 bases from V and 6 bases from J, leaving 8 bases between. CDR3 residues: CASSFGDQTQYF. Here the CDR3 DNA reads TGTGCCAGCAGCTTCGGGGATCAGACCCAGTACTTC.

This clonotype turned up a few times. The chain employs TRBV6-6 and TRBJ2-7; D might be TRBD2 (7 bases). Trimming shortened V by 5 bases and J by 4 bases, and 15 bases separated the two germline ends. The CDR3 is 14 residues long. Germline V gene data show CDR1 as MNHNY and CDR2 as SVGAGI (reference sequence). CDR3 protein: CASSRGRGLYEQYF. The CDR3 nucleotides read TGTGCCAGCAGTCGAGGGCGGGGGCTTTACGAGCAGTACTTC.

The table lists this clonotype with many counts. The CDR3 protein is CSARELGPEAFF. The CDR3 DNA reads TGCAGTGCTAGAGAGTTGGGACCTGAAGCTTTCTTT. The V call is TRBV20-1, the J call TRBJ1-1, with D perhaps matching TRBD1 (5 bases). The CDR3 is 12 amino acids. CDR1 and CDR2 from the germline V gene are DFQATT and SNEGSKA (reference sequence). V lost 0 bases, J lost 6 bases, and 8 bases lay in between.

In this sample, this clonotype turned up a few times. The chain recombines TRBV7-2 with TRBJ2-5; 7 bases agree with TRBD2. The CDR3 has 13 residues. Germline CDR1 reads SGHTA; CDR2 reads FQGNSA. After removal of 3 bases from V and 9 bases from J, the junction contained 7 bases not matched to a gene. For the CDR3, the DNA is TGTGCCAGCAGCTTCGACACCCGGGGGGCCCAGTACTTC. It translates to CASSFDTRGAQYF.

This clonotype was recorded many times. CDR3 region: CASSRRANYQETQYF. CDR3 bases: TGTGCCAGCAGCAGACGGGCCAACTACCAAGAGACCCAGTACTTC. V gene TRBV7-6 combines with J gene TRBJ2-5, with D unclear. Per the germline V gene, CDR1 is SGHVS and CDR2 is FNYEAQ. V lost 5 bases and J 0 bases, leaving 13 bases between the germline ends. The length of the CDR3 is 15 residues.

This clonotype was counted many times. The chain uses TRBV7-2 and TRBJ2-5; unclear D gene. The CDR3 covers 14 residues. V was clipped by 2 bases and J by 1 base, with 8 bases between them. In germline, CDR1 is SGHTA, CDR2 FQGNSA. DNA for the CDR3: TGTGCCAGCAGCTTATCCCCTCTCCAAGAGACCCAGTACTTC. It translates to CASSLSPLQETQYF.

The genes are TRBV6-6 and TRBJ1-1, with D uncertain. Germline V gene sequence: CDR1 MNHNY, CDR2 SVGAGI (reference sequence). Trimming stripped 5 bases from V and 8 bases from J, with 6 bases between. The CDR3 has 10 amino acids. The CDR3 nucleotides read TGTGCCAGCAGTCACCGGGAAGCTTTCTTT. Encoded protein: CASSHREAFF.

The chain is built from TRBV6-5 and TRBJ1-4; no clear D. Germline CDR1 and CDR2: MNHEY and SVGAGI. Trimming took 8 bases from V and 0 from J, leaving 10 bases between them. The CDR3 is made up of 14 amino acids. The DNA of the CDR3 is TGTGCCAGCCGAGAGATTGCAACTAATGAAAAACTGTTTTTT. This encodes CASREIATNEKLFF.

V gene TRBV7-9 combines with J gene TRBJ1-4, with D uncertain. Germline lookup yields CDR1 SEHNR and CDR2 FQNEAQ (reference sequence). Trimming cost V 1 base and J 3 bases, with 9 bases left between them. This CDR3 has 15 amino acids. Written as DNA, the CDR3 is TGTGCCAGCAGCTTAGAAAGGCAGGCTAATGAAAAACTGTTTTTT. As protein: CASSLERQANEKLFF.

Notes on this clonotype: At one end, the junction sequence differs from germline, possibly due to a read error. The V and J genes are TRBV19 and TRBJ2-7; a weak D match, TRBD2 (5 bases). Looked up from germline, CDR1 is LNHDA and CDR2 is SQIVND (reference sequence). The CDR3 is 14 amino acids. CDR3 sequence: CASTPDFSSYGQYF. CDR3 coding DNA: TGTGCCAGTACCCCGGACTTTAGCTCCTACGGGCAGTACTTC.

This clonotype was counted between two and nine times. An end of the junction differs from the germline gene, which may be a read error. The gene calls are TRBV20-1 and TRBJ1-2; a possible D gene is TRBD1 (6 bases). Per germline, CDR1 DFQATT and CDR2 SNEGSKA (reference sequence). The CDR3 loop spans 13 amino acids. The CDR3 loop is CSARALGGYGHTF. Written as DNA, the CDR3 is TGCAGTGCTAGGGCCCTCGGGGGCTATGGCCACACCTTC.

This clonotype came up many times. The chain uses TRBV29-1 and TRBJ2-7; TRBD1 or TRBD2 may be the D gene (5 bases each). CDR1 and CDR2 (germline): SQVTM, ANQGSEA. With 7 bases removed from V and 2 bases from J, the gap between germline ends came to 12 bases. This CDR3 spans 12 amino acids. Here the CDR3 DNA reads TGCAGCGCCGGGACCACTCCCTACGAGCAGTACTTC. This sequence encodes CSAGTTPYEQYF.